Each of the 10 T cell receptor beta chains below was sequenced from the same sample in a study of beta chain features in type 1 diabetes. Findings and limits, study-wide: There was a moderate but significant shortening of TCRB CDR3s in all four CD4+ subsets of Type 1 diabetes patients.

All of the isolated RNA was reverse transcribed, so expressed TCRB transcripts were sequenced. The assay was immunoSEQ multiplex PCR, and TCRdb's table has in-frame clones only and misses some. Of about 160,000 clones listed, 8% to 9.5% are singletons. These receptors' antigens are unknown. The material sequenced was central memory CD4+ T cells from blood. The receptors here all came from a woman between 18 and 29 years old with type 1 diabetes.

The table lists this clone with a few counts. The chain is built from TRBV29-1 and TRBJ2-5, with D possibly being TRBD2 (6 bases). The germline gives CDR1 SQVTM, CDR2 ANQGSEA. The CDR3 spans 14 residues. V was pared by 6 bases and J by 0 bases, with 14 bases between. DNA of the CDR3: TGCAGCGTGGGTGGGGCTAGCGACCAAGAGACCCAGTACTTC. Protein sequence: CSVGGASDQETQYF.

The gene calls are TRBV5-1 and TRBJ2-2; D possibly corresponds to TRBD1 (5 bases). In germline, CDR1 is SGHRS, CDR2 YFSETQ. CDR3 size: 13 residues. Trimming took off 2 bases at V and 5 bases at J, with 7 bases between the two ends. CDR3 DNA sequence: TGCGCCAGCAGCTTACGGACAACCGGGGAGCTGTTTTTT. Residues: CASSLRTTGELFF.

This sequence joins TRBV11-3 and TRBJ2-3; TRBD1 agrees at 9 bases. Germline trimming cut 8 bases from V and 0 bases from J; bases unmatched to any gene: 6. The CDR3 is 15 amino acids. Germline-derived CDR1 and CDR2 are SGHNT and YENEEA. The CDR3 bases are TGTGCCAGCGGGACAGGGAAAGCAAGCACAGATACGCAGTATTTT. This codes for CASGTGKASTDTQYF.

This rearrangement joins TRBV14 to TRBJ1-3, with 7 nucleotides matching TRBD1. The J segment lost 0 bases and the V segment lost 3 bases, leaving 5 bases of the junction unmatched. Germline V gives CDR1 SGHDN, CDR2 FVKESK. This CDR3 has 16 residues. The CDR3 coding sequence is TGTGCCAGCAGCCAGCTAGGGGGCCCCTCTGGAAACACCATATATTTT. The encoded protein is CASSQLGGPSGNTIYF. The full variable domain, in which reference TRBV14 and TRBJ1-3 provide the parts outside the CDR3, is EAGVTQFPSHSVIEKGQTVTLRCDPISGHDNLYWYRRVMGKEIKFLLHFVKESKQDESGMPNNRFLAERTGGTYSTLKVQPAELEDSGVYFCASSQLGGPSGNTIYFGEGSWLTVV.

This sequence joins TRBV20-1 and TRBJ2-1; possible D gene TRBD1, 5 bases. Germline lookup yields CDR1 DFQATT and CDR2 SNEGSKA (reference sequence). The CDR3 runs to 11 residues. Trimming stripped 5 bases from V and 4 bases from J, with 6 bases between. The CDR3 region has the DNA TGCAGTGCTCAGGGATACAATGAGCAGTTCTTC. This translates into CSAQGYNEQFF.

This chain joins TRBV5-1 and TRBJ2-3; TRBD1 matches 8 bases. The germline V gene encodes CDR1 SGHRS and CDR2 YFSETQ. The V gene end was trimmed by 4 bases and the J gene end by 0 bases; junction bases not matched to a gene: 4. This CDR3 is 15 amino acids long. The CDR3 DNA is TGCGCCAGCAGCCCAAGGACAGGGAGCACAGATACGCAGTATTTT. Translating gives CASSPRTGSTDTQYF.

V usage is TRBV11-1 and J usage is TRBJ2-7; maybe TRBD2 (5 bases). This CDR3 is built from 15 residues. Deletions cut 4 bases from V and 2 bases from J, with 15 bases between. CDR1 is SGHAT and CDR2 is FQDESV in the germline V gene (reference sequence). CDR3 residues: CASSSGSSATYEQYF. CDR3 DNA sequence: TGTGCCAGCAGCTCCGGTAGTAGCGCGACCTACGAGCAGTACTTC.

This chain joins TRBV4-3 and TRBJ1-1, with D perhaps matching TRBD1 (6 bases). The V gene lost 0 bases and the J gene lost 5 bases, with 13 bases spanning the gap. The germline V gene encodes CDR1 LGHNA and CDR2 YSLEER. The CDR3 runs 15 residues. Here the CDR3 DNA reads TGCGCCAGCAGCCAAGATGAAGTGAGGGGGACTGAAGCTTTCTTT. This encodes CASSQDEVRGTEAFF.

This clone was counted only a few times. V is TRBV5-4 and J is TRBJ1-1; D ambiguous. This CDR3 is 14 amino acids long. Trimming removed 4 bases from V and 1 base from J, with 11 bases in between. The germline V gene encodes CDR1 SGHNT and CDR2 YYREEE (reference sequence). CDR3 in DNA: TGTGCCAGCAGCCTGGGGTACGGGAACACTGAAGCTTTCTTT. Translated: CASSLGYGNTEAFF. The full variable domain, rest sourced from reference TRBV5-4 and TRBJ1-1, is ETGVTQSPTHLIKTRGQQVTLRCSSQSGHNTVSWYQQALGQGPQFIFQYYREEENGRGNFPPRFSGLQFPNYSSELNVNALELDDSALYLCASSLGYGNTEAFFGQGTRLTVV.

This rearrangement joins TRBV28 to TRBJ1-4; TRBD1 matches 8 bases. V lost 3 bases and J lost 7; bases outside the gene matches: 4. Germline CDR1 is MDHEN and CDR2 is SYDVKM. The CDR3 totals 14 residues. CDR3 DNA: TGTGCCAGCAGTTTTGTGACAGGGGTTGAAAAACTGTTTTTT. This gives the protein CASSFVTGVEKLFF.